Listed below are T cell receptor beta chains from one sample, sequenced in a study of T cells in Graves' hyperthyroidism and ophthalmopathy. TCRdb analysed the multiplex PCR reads with MiXCR anew, one entry per CDR3 protein. Among a few hundred thousand distinct CDR3 sequences listed, roughly 16% were seen once. The source material was blood. The receptors shown here come from a woman aged 40 to 50 with Graves' ophthalmopathy. Each CDR3 is given with its conserved first and last residue. Each record gives: clone size, J gene, D gene, V gene, CDR3 DNA, CDR3 protein. The D gene is left open where the match is weak. The size of a clone is reported for some rows only, either as once, few or many, or as a class for expanded clones.

abundance: -
j_gene: TRBJ1-1
d_gene: TRBD1
v_gene: TRBV12-3/TRBV12-4
CDR3nt: TGTGCCAACAGTCCGGGACAGGGGAGGACTGAAGCTTTCTTT
CDR3aa: CANSPGQGRTEAFF

abundance: -
j_gene: TRBJ1-4
d_gene: TRBD1
v_gene: TRBV19
CDR3nt: TGTGCCAGTAGCCCGGGACAGGGAATTAATGAAAAACTGTTTTTT
CDR3aa: CASSPGQGINEKLFF

abundance: many
j_gene: TRBJ2-3
d_gene: -
v_gene: TRBV9
CDR3nt: TGTGCCAGCAGCGCTCGAATAGGGTCCAGCGGGAGCACAGATACGCAGTATTTT
CDR3aa: CASSARIGSSGSTDTQYF

abundance: many
j_gene: TRBJ2-5
d_gene: -
v_gene: TRBV11-1
CDR3nt: TGTGCCAGCAGCTCCTCCCCCCTAGAGACCCAGTACTTC
CDR3aa: CASSSSPLETQYF

abundance: few
j_gene: TRBJ2-1
d_gene: TRBD1
v_gene: TRBV6-1
CDR3nt: TGTGCCACCACACCCCGGGGCAGGGGGCTGGCAAATGAGCAGTTCTTC
CDR3aa: CATTPRGRGLANEQFF

abundance: few
j_gene: TRBJ1-3
d_gene: -
v_gene: TRBV11-2
CDR3nt: TGTGCCAGCAGCTCGATACAGGGTTGGACTGGAAACACCATATATTTT
CDR3aa: CASSSIQGWTGNTIYF

abundance: -
j_gene: TRBJ1-2
d_gene: -
v_gene: TRBV11-1
CDR3nt: TGTGCCAGCAGCTTTCGGGGGAGTAGCGGCTACACCTTC
CDR3aa: CASSFRGSSGYTF

abundance: many
j_gene: TRBJ1-4
d_gene: -
v_gene: TRBV18
CDR3nt: TGTGCCAGCTCACCAGGGAAGAGCAATGAAAAACTGTTTTTT
CDR3aa: CASSPGKSNEKLFF

abundance: many
j_gene: TRBJ2-7
d_gene: TRBD1
v_gene: TRBV6-6
CDR3nt: TGTGCCAGCAGTTACTCGAGGACAGGGTACGAGCAGTACTTC
CDR3aa: CASSYSRTGYEQYF

abundance: many
j_gene: TRBJ1-1
d_gene: -
v_gene: TRBV7-9
CDR3nt: TGTGCCAGCAGTTTGAGCACCGAAGCTTTCTTT
CDR3aa: CASSLSTEAFF

abundance: many
j_gene: TRBJ2-5
d_gene: -
v_gene: TRBV6-5
CDR3nt: TGTGCCAGCAGTTACCTCGGACAAGATCAAGAGACCCAGTACTTC
CDR3aa: CASSYLGQDQETQYF

abundance: many
j_gene: TRBJ2-7
d_gene: TRBD2
v_gene: TRBV7-3
CDR3nt: TGTGCCAGCAGCCCCTCGGGAGGGCCGCAGTACGAGCAGTACTTC
CDR3aa: CASSPSGGPQYEQYF

abundance: few
j_gene: TRBJ2-1
d_gene: TRBD1
v_gene: TRBV30
CDR3nt: TGTGCCTGGACCACAGGGGTCCGTTTTCGCAATGAGCAGTTCTTC
CDR3aa: CAWTTGVRFRNEQFF

abundance: many
j_gene: TRBJ1-1
d_gene: TRBD1
v_gene: TRBV6-1
CDR3nt: TGTGCCAGCAGGCGGGACAGACTGAACACTGAAGCTTTCTTT
CDR3aa: CASRRDRLNTEAFF

abundance: many
j_gene: TRBJ1-6
d_gene: -
v_gene: TRBV27
CDR3nt: TGTGCCAGCAGCCCCAGGACTTACTCACCCCTCCACTTT
CDR3aa: CASSPRTYSPLHF

abundance: many
j_gene: TRBJ2-1
d_gene: TRBD2
v_gene: TRBV2
CDR3nt: TGTGCCTCTACAACTAGCGGGATATCAAATGAGCAGTTCTTC
CDR3aa: CASTTSGISNEQFF

abundance: many
j_gene: TRBJ1-2
d_gene: -
v_gene: TRBV28
CDR3nt: TGTGCCAGTCAAGAGGGGACGGTGGGGGGCTACACCTTC
CDR3aa: CASQEGTVGGYTF

abundance: -
j_gene: TRBJ2-2
d_gene: TRBD1
v_gene: TRBV12-3/TRBV12-4
CDR3nt: TGTGCCAGCAGGGAGACCCTAGGACAGGGGAAAACGAACACCGGGGAGCTGTTTTTT
CDR3aa: CASRETLGQGKTNTGELFF

abundance: many
j_gene: TRBJ1-5
d_gene: -
v_gene: TRBV3-1
CDR3nt: TGTGCCAGCAGCCAAGGGCCGGGATTAGGGCCCCAGCATTTT
CDR3aa: CASSQGPGLGPQHF

abundance: medium-sized
j_gene: TRBJ2-1
d_gene: -
v_gene: TRBV18
CDR3nt: TGTGCCAGCTCACCACTCGCCGCGGGGTTGAACAATGAGCAGTTCTTC
CDR3aa: CASSPLAAGLNNEQFF

abundance: few
j_gene: TRBJ2-7
d_gene: -
v_gene: TRBV20-1
CDR3nt: TGCAGTGCTAGAGGGGGGGCGACAGACCACTCCTACGAGCAGTACTTC
CDR3aa: CSARGGATDHSYEQYF

abundance: many
j_gene: TRBJ2-3
d_gene: -
v_gene: TRBV18
CDR3nt: TGTGCCAGCTCGGACTACTCTAGCACAGATACGCAGTATTTT
CDR3aa: CASSDYSSTDTQYF

abundance: few
j_gene: TRBJ2-2
d_gene: TRBD2
v_gene: TRBV12-3/TRBV12-4
CDR3nt: TGTGCCAGCAGTTTCCAGCGGGGGGGAGGAACCGGGGAGCTGTTTTTT
CDR3aa: CASSFQRGGGTGELFF

abundance: -
j_gene: TRBJ2-7
d_gene: TRBD2
v_gene: TRBV25-1
CDR3nt: TGTGCCAGCAGGACTAGCGGGGAAGCCTACGAGCAGTACTTC
CDR3aa: CASRTSGEAYEQYF

abundance: many
j_gene: TRBJ1-4
d_gene: -
v_gene: TRBV10-3
CDR3nt: TGTGCCATCAGCCGGGGCCCGGAGGGTGAAAAACTGTTTTTT
CDR3aa: CAISRGPEGEKLFF

abundance: -
j_gene: TRBJ1-3
d_gene: -
v_gene: TRBV20-1
CDR3nt: TGCAGTGCTAGACCACGACGGGGCTCTGGAAACACCATATATTTT
CDR3aa: CSARPRRGSGNTIYF

abundance: -
j_gene: TRBJ2-3
d_gene: -
v_gene: TRBV18
CDR3nt: TGTGCCAGCTCACCAGCCGGGGGCGGTGATACGCAGTATTTT
CDR3aa: CASSPAGGGDTQYF

abundance: -
j_gene: TRBJ2-1
d_gene: -
v_gene: TRBV18
CDR3nt: TGTGCCAGCTCGCCGCCGTGGCGGAGCTCCTACAATGAGCAGTTCTTC
CDR3aa: CASSPPWRSSYNEQFF

abundance: -
j_gene: TRBJ1-1
d_gene: -
v_gene: TRBV29-1
CDR3nt: TGCAGCGTTGAAAGCAGGAGAGGGGGGTACACTGAAGCTTTCTTT
CDR3aa: CSVESRRGGYTEAFF

abundance: many
j_gene: TRBJ2-3
d_gene: -
v_gene: TRBV2
CDR3nt: TGTGCCAGCAGACTCAAACAAGATACGCAGTATTTT
CDR3aa: CASRLKQDTQYF

abundance: many
j_gene: TRBJ2-2
d_gene: -
v_gene: TRBV5-1
CDR3nt: TGCGCCAGCAGCTTAGGGACCATTAACACCGGGGAGCTGTTTTTT
CDR3aa: CASSLGTINTGELFF

abundance: few
j_gene: TRBJ2-5
d_gene: -
v_gene: TRBV29-1
CDR3nt: TGCAGCGTTGATCGTCAGGGGGAGACCCAGTACTTC
CDR3aa: CSVDRQGETQYF

abundance: -
j_gene: TRBJ1-2
d_gene: TRBD1
v_gene: TRBV2
CDR3nt: TGTGCCAGCAGTGAAGCCTTAACAGGGGCCTATGGCTACACCTTC
CDR3aa: CASSEALTGAYGYTF

abundance: -
j_gene: TRBJ2-7
d_gene: -
v_gene: TRBV10-3
CDR3nt: TGTGCCATCAGTGTCGACAGGAGATACTACGAGCAGTACTTC
CDR3aa: CAISVDRRYYEQYF

abundance: few
j_gene: TRBJ2-7
d_gene: TRBD1
v_gene: TRBV10-2
CDR3nt: TGCGCCAGCAGCCGAGATCGACAGGGTTCCTACGAGCAGTACTTC
CDR3aa: CASSRDRQGSYEQYF

abundance: many
j_gene: TRBJ2-1
d_gene: -
v_gene: TRBV11-2
CDR3nt: TGTGCCAGCAGCCCCTCGGCGTACAATGAGCAGTTCTTC
CDR3aa: CASSPSAYNEQFF

abundance: -
j_gene: TRBJ2-7
d_gene: -
v_gene: TRBV7-9
CDR3nt: TGTGCCAGCAGCCTTACGGGCTTGTCGGCGGTCTACGAGCAGTACTTC
CDR3aa: CASSLTGLSAVYEQYF

abundance: few
j_gene: TRBJ2-1
d_gene: TRBD2
v_gene: TRBV20-1
CDR3nt: TGCAGTGCTAGCGGGGGGGCATACAATGAGCAGTTCTTC
CDR3aa: CSASGGAYNEQFF

abundance: many
j_gene: TRBJ2-7
d_gene: TRBD2
v_gene: TRBV6-1
CDR3nt: TGTGCCAGCAGCCCTAGCGGGAGCCCTCCCTACGAGCAGTACTTC
CDR3aa: CASSPSGSPPYEQYF

abundance: many
j_gene: TRBJ1-2
d_gene: -
v_gene: TRBV30
CDR3nt: TGTGCCTGGACGAACTTAAAAGGCTACACCTTC
CDR3aa: CAWTNLKGYTF

abundance: many
j_gene: TRBJ2-1
d_gene: TRBD1
v_gene: TRBV2
CDR3nt: TGTGCCAGCAGTACCCGGACAGGGGCGAATGAGCAGTTCTTC
CDR3aa: CASSTRTGANEQFF

abundance: many
j_gene: TRBJ2-5
d_gene: TRBD1
v_gene: TRBV6-1
CDR3nt: TGTGCCAGCAGAAGGGACAGGGAAGGGACCCAGTACTTC
CDR3aa: CASRRDREGTQYF

abundance: many
j_gene: TRBJ2-3
d_gene: -
v_gene: TRBV3-1
CDR3nt: TGTGCCAGCAGCCAAGATCCGTCTCCAGTGGGGGATACGCAGTATTTT
CDR3aa: CASSQDPSPVGDTQYF

abundance: few
j_gene: TRBJ2-7
d_gene: -
v_gene: TRBV20-1
CDR3nt: TGCAGTGCTAGATGGCAGGGCTTCGAGCAGTACTTC
CDR3aa: CSARWQGFEQYF

abundance: many
j_gene: TRBJ2-1
d_gene: -
v_gene: TRBV12-3/TRBV12-4
CDR3nt: TGTGCCAGCAGTTTCTACTCCGACTCCTACAATGAGCAGTTCTTC
CDR3aa: CASSFYSDSYNEQFF